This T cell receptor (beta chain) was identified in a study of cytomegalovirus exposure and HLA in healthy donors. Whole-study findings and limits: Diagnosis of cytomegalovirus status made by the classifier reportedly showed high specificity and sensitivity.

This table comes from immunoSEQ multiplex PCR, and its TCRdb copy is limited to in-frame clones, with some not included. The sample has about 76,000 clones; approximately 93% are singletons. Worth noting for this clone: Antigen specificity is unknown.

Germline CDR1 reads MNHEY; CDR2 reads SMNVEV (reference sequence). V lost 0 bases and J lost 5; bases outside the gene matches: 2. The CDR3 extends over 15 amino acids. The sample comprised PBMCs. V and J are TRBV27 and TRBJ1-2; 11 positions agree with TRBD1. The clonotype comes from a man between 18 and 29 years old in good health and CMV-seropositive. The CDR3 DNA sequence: TGTGCCAGCAGTTTATCGGGACAGGGGGGTTATGGCTACACCTTC. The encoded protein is CASSLSGQGGYGYTF.